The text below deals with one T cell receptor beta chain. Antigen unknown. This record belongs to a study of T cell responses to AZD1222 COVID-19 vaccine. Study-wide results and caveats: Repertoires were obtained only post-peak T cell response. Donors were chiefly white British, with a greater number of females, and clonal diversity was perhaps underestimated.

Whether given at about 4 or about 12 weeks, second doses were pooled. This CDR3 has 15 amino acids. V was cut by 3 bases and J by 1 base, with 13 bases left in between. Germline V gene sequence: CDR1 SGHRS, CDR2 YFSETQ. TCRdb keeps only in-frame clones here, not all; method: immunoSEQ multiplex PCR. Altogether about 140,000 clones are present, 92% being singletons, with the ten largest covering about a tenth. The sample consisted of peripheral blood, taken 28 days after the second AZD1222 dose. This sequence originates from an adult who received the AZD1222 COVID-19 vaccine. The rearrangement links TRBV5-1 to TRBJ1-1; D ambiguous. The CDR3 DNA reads TGCGCCAGCAGCTCTAGGACGCCGGGGAACACTGAAGCTTTCTTT. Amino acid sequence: CASSSRTPGNTEAFF.